Below are 2 T cell receptor beta chains sequenced from a single sample in a study of shared clonotypes between healthy human individuals. The assay was immunoSEQ multiplex PCR, and TCRdb's table has in-frame clones only and misses some. The top ten clones hold approximately 1.7% of a sample with 550,000 to 850,000 clones, roughly two thirds of them seen once. The specimen was memory CD4+ T cells sorted from blood. The subset: CD45RA-negative fraction. Every receptor here comes from a woman aged 30 to 39 in good health.

This clone has a handful of counts. The V call is TRBV18, the J call TRBJ2-5; D unclear. This CDR3 comprises 15 residues. V shed 1 base and J shed 0 bases, with 9 bases lying between them. Germline V gives CDR1 KGHSH, CDR2 LQKENI. The CDR3 protein is CASSPQVTNQETQYF. In nucleotides, the CDR3 is TGTGCCAGCTCACCACAAGTCACAAACCAAGAGACCCAGTACTTC.

This clone was seen a handful of times. The V and J genes are TRBV6-6 and TRBJ1-5; 9 bases are shared with TRBD1. The CDR3 is 15 amino acids. V lost 2 bases to trimming and J lost 4 bases; unmatched junction nucleotides: 3. Germline V gene data show CDR1 as MNHNY and CDR2 as SVGAGI (reference sequence). CDR3 bases: TGTGCCAGCAGTTACGACAGGGGGTCGAATCAGCCCCAGCATTTT. Translated, it gives CASSYDRGSNQPQHF.